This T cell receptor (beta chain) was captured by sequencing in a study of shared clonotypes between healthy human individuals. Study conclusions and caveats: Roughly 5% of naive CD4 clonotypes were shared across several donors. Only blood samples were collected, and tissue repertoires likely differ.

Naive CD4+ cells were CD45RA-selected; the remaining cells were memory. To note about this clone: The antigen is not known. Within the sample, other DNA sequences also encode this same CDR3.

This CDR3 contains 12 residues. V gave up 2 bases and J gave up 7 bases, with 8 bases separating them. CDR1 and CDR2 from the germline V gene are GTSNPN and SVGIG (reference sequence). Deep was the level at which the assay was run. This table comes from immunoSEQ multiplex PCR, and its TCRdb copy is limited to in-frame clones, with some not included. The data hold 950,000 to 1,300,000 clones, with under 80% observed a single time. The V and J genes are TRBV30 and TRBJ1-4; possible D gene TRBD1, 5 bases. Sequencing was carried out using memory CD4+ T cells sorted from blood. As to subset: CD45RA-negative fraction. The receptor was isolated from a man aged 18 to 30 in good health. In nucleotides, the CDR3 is TGTGCCTGGAGTAGGGGCAGTGAAAAACTGTTTTTT. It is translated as CAWSRGSEKLFF. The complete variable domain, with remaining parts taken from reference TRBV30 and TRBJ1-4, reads SQTIHQWPATLVQPVGSPLSLECTVEGTSNPNLYWYRQAAGRGLQLLFYSVGIGQISSEVPQNLSASRPQDRQFILSSKKLLLSDSGFYLCAWSRGSEKLFFGSGTQLSVL.